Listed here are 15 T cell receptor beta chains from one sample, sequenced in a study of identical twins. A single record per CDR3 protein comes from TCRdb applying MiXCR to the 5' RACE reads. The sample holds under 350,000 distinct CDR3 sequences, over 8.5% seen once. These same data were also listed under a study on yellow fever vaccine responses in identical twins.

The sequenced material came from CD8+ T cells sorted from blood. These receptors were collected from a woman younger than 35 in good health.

CDR3 in DNA: TGTGCCAGCAAGGACAGGGCATCCTACGAGCAGTACTTC. Translated, it gives CASKDRASYEQYF. The chain combines TRBV27 with TRBJ2-7; TRBD1 matches at 8 bases. Germline assignment: CDR1 MNHEY and CDR2 SMNVEV (reference sequence). J gave up 1 base and V 7 bases, and 3 bases lay outside the gene matches. This CDR3 region has 13 residues.

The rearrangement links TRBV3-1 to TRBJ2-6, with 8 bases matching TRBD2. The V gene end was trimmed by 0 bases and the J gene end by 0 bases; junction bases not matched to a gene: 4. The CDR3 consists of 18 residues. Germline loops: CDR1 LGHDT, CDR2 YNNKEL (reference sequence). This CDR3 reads CASSQDTGGSSGANVLTF. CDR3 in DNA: TGTGCCAGCAGCCAAGATACGGGGGGGAGCTCTGGGGCCAACGTCCTGACTTTC.

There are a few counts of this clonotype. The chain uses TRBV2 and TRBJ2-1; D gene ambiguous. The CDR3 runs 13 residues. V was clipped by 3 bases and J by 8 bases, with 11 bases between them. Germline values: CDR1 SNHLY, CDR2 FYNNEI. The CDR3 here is CASSDLGGDEQFF. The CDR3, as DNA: TGTGCCAGCAGTGACTTGGGTGGGGATGAGCAGTTCTTC.

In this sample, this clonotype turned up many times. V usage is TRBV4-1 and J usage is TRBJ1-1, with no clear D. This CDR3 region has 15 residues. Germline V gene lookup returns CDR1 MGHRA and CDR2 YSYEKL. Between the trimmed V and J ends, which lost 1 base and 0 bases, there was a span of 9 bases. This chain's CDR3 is CASSQAVLMNTEAFF. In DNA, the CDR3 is TGCGCCAGCAGCCAAGCCGTGCTCATGAACACTGAAGCTTTCTTT.

The chain's CDR3 is CASSKATGTGLVGGANVLTF. DNA for the CDR3: TGTGCCAGCAGCAAAGCGACCGGGACAGGGTTGGTTGGAGGGGCCAACGTCCTGACTTTC. The chain is built from TRBV21-1 and TRBJ2-6; TRBD1 reflects the table's D call only, with no check against the DNA. TRBV21-1 is a documented pseudogene. This CDR3 region has 20 residues.

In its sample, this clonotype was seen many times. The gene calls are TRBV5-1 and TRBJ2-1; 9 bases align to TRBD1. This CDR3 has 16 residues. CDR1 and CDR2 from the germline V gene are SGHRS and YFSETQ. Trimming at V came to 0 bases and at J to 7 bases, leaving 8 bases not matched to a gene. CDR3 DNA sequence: TGCGCCAGCAGCTTGGATGGGACAGGGTTTGTGAATGAGCAGTTCTTC. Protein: CASSLDGTGFVNEQFF.

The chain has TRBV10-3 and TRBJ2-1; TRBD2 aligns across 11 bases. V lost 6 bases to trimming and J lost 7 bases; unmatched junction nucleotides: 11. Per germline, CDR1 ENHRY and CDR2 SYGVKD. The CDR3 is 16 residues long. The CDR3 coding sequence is TGTGCCATCAGACTCACCGGGACTAGCGGAGATAATGAGCAGTTCTTC. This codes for CAIRLTGTSGDNEQFF.

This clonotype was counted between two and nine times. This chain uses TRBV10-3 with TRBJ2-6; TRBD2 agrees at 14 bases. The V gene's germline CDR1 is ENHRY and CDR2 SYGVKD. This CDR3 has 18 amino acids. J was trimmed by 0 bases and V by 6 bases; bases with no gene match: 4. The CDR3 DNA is TGTGCCATCAGCGGACTAGCGGGGGGTGACTCTGGGGCCAACGTCCTGACTTTC. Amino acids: CAISGLAGGDSGANVLTF.

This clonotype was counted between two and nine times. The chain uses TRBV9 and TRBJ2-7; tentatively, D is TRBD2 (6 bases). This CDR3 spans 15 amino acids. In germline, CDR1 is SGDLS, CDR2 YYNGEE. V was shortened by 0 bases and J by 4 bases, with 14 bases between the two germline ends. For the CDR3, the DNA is TGTGCCAGCAGCGTAGATCACGGTGGGGGGTACGAGCAGTACTTC. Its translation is CASSVDHGGGYEQYF.

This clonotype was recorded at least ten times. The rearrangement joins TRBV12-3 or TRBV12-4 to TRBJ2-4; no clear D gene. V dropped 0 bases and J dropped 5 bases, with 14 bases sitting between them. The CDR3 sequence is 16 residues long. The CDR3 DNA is TGTGCCAGCAGTTTAGCGCTCGGTACCGTTGAAAACATTCAGTACTTC. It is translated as CASSLALGTVENIQYF.

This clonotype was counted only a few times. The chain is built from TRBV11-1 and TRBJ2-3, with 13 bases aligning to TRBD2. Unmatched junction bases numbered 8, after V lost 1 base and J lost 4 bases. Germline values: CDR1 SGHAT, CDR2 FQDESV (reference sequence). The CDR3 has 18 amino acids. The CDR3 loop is CASSLELAGGPTADTQYF. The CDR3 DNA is TGTGCCAGCAGCTTAGAACTAGCGGGGGGGCCGACCGCAGATACGCAGTATTTT.

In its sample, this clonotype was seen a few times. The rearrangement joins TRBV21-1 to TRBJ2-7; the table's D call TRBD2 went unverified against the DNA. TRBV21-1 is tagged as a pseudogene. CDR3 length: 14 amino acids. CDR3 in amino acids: CASPRAGSSYEQYF. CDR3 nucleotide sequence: TGTGCCAGCCCAAGGGCAGGTAGCTCCTACGAGCAGTACTTC.

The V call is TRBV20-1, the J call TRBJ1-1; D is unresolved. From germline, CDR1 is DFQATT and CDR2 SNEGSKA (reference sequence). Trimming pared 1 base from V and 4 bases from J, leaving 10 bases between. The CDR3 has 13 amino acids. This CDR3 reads CSARGAAFTEAFF. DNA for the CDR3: TGCAGTGCTAGAGGCGCGGCTTTCACTGAAGCTTTCTTT.

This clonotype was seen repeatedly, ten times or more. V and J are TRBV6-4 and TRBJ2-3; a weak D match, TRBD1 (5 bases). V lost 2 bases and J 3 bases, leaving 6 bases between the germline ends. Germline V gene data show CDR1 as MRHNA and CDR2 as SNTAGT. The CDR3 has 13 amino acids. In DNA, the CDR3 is TGTGCCAGCAGTGACGGGGCTACAGATACGCAGTATTTT. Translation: CASSDGATDTQYF.

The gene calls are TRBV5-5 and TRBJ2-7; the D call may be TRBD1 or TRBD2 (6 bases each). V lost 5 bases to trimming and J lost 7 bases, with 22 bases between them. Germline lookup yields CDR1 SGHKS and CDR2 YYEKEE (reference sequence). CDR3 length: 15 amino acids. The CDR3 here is CASRGATGAAEEQYF. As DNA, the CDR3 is TGTGCCAGCAGGGGGGCGACGGGGGCAGCGGAAGAGCAGTACTTC.